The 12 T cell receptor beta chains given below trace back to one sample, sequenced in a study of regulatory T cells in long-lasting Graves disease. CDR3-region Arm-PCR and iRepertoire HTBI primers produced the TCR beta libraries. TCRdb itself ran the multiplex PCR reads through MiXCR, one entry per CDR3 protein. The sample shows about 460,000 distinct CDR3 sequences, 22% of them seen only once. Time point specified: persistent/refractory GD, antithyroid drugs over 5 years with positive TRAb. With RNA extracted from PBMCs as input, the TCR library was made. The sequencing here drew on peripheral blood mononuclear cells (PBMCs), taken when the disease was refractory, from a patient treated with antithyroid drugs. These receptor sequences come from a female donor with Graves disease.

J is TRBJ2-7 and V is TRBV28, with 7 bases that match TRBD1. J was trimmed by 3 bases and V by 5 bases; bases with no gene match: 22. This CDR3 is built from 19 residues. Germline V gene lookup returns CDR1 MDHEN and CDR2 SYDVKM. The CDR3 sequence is CASSTPQGGPETIFYEQYF. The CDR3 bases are TGTGCCAGCAGTACCCCTCAAGGGGGCCCAGAAACTATTTTCTACGAGCAGTACTTC.

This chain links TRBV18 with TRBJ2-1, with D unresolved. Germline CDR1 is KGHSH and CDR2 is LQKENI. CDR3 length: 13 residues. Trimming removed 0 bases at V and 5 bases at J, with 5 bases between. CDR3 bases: TGTGCCAGCTCACCACCGGGTAACAATGAGCAGTTCTTC. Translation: CASSPPGNNEQFF.

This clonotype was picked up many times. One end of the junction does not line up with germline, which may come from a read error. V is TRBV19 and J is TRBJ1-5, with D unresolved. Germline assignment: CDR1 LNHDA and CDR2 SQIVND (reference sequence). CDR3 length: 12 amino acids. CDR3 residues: CASSIAGQPQHF. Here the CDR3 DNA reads TGTGCCAGCAGTATTGCCGGCCAGCCCCAGCATTTT.

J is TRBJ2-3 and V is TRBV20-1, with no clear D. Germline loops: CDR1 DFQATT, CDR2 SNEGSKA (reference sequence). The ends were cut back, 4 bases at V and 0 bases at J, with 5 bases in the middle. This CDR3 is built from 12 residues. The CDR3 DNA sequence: TGCAGTGCTATCCCTAGCACAGATACGCAGTATTTT. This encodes CSAIPSTDTQYF.

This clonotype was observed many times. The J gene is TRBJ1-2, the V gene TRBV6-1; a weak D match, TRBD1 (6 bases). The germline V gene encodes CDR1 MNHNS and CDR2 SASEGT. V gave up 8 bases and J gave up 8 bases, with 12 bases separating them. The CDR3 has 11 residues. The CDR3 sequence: CASGVTGGYTF. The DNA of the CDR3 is TGTGCCAGCGGCGTGACAGGAGGCTACACCTTC.

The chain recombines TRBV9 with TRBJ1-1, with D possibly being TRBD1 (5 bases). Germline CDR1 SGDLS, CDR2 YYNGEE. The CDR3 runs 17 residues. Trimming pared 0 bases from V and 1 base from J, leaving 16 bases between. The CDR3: CASSVGFSGHKNTEAFF. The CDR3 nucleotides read TGTGCCAGCAGCGTAGGATTCTCGGGGCACAAGAACACTGAAGCTTTCTTT.

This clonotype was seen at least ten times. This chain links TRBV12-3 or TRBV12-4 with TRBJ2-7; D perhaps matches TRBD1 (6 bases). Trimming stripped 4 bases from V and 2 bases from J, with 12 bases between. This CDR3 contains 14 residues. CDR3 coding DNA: TGTGCCAGCAGTTCACTAGGGGGACCCTACGAGCAGTACTTC. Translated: CASSSLGGPYEQYF.

The CDR3: CASSYSSASSYEQYF. For the CDR3, the DNA is TGTGCCAGCAGTTACTCGTCGGCTAGCTCCTACGAGCAGTACTTC. The rearrangement uses TRBV2 and TRBJ2-7; D is unresolved. Trimming pared 5 bases from V and 0 bases from J, leaving 14 bases between. Germline V gives CDR1 SNHLY, CDR2 FYNNEI. This CDR3 is 15 amino acids long. The complete variable domain, with remaining parts taken from reference TRBV2 and TRBJ2-7, reads EPEVTQTPSHQVTQMGQEVILRCVPISNHLYFYWYRQILGQKVEFLVSFYNNEISEKSEIFDDQFSVERPDGSNFTLKIRSTKLEDSAMYFCASSYSSASSYEQYFGPGTRLTVT.

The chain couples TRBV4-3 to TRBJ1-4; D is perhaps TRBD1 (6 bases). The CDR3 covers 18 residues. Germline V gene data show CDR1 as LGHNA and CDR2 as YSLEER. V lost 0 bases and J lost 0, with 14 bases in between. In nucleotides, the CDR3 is TGCGCCAGCAGCCAAGAATTGCGGGGGCTTACAACTAATGAAAAACTGTTTTTT. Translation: CASSQELRGLTTNEKLFF.

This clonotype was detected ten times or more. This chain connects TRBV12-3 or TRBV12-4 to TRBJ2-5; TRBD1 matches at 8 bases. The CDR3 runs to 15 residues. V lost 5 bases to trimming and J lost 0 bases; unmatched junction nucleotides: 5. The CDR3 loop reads CASSPGTGDQETQYF. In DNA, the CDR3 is TGTGCCAGCAGTCCGGGGACAGGCGACCAAGAGACCCAGTACTTC.

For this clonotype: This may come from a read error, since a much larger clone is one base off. This CDR3 is CASNWSTGGLAGYTF. The CDR3 bases are TGTGCCAGCAATTGGTCTACAGGGGGCTTGGCTGGCTACACCTTC. J is TRBJ1-2 and V is TRBV28; 9 nucleotides agree with TRBD1. The germline gives CDR1 MDHEN, CDR2 SYDVKM. The V segment lost 7 bases and the J segment 7 bases; nucleotides outside the gene matches: 13. This CDR3 is 15 amino acids long.

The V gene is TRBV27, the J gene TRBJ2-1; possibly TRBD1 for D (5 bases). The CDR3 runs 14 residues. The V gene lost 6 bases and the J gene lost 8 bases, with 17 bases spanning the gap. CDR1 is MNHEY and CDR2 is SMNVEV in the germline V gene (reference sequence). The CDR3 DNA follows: TGTGCCAGCAGCCTCGGCCTTGACAGCTATGAGCAGTTCTTC. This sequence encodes CASSLGLDSYEQFF.